A selection of T cell receptor beta chains follows, all from one sample in a study of beta chain features in type 1 diabetes. Some clones are missing from TCRdb's copy, which holds only in-frame ones; the method was immunoSEQ multiplex PCR. Of 130,000 or so clones listed, about a tenth were seen once; the top ten hold 0.55% to 0.75%. Sequencing was carried out using central memory CD4+ T cells from blood. These receptors all stem from a middle-aged woman in good health. The CDR3 runs from the conserved cysteine through the conserved F or W. D genes are given only for firm matches. The size of a clone is reported for some rows only, either as once, few or many, or as a class for expanded clones.

clone_size,cdr3_length,j_call,v_call,d_call,cdr3_aa,cdr3_nt
few,14,TRBJ1-1,TRBV6-1,-,CASSRRAINTEAFF,TGTGCCAGCAGTCGAAGAGCAATAAACACTGAAGCTTTCTTT
-,14,TRBJ2-3,TRBV6-6,-,CASRATSEADTQYF,TGTGCCAGCAGAGCGACTAGTGAGGCAGATACGCAGTATTTT
few,13,TRBJ1-5,TRBV6-5,TRBD1,CASNPDRNQPQHF,TGTGCCAGCAATCCGGACAGGAATCAGCCCCAGCATTTT
-,14,TRBJ2-7,TRBV5-1,-,CATSRDMGSYEQYF,TGCGCCACCAGCCGTGACATGGGGAGCTACGAGCAGTACTTC
-,14,TRBJ1-1,TRBV18,-,CASSPTWESLEAFF,TGTGCCAGCTCCCCCACGTGGGAGAGTCTAGAAGCTTTCTTT
few,14,TRBJ1-2,TRBV4-1,-,CASSQESGYYGYTF,TGCGCCAGCAGCCAAGAGAGCGGCTACTATGGCTACACCTTC
-,16,TRBJ2-7,TRBV7-8,-,CASSLGGDSFRYEQYF,TGTGCCAGCAGCTTAGGCGGGGACAGTTTCCGCTACGAGCAGTACTTC
-,13,TRBJ1-2,TRBV29-1,TRBD1,CSVTVQGNYGYTF,TGCAGCGTGACGGTACAGGGGAACTATGGCTACACCTTC
few,14,TRBJ1-2,TRBV9,-,CASNRDDEVYGYTF,TGTGCCAGCAACCGGGATGATGAAGTCTATGGCTACACCTTC
few,15,TRBJ2-5,TRBV7-2,TRBD2,CASSFQSGGQETQYF,TGTGCCAGCAGCTTTCAAAGCGGGGGGCAAGAGACCCAGTACTTC
-,16,TRBJ2-7,TRBV7-8,-,CASSLSPTGIVYEQYF,TGTGCCAGCAGCTTAAGCCCGACAGGTATAGTCTACGAGCAGTACTTC
few,14,TRBJ1-2,TRBV2,-,CASNRDTNNYGYTF,TGTGCCAGCAACCGGGACACCAACAACTATGGCTACACCTTC
-,13,TRBJ1-4,TRBV7-2,-,CASSLVANEKLFF,TGTGCCAGCAGCTTGGTAGCAAATGAAAAACTGTTTTTT
few,13,TRBJ1-2,TRBV6-6,TRBD1,CASSRGQDYGYTF,TGTGCCAGCAGTCGGGGACAGGACTATGGCTACACCTTC
few,15,TRBJ2-3,TRBV7-2,TRBD2,CASSLGTSRTDTQYF,TGTGCCAGCAGCTTGGGGACTAGCAGGACAGATACGCAGTATTTT
-,13,TRBJ1-4,TRBV29-1,TRBD1,CSANGSGGEKLFF,TGCAGCGCGAATGGGTCAGGGGGAGAAAAACTGTTTTTT
many,14,TRBJ2-7,TRBV7-9,TRBD1,CASSASGGSYEQYF,TGTGCCAGCAGCGCCTCAGGGGGCTCCTACGAGCAGTACTTC
few,13,TRBJ1-1,TRBV6-1,TRBD1,CASSSGGDTEAFF,TGTGCCAGCAGTTCAGGGGGCGACACTGAAGCTTTCTTT
-,17,TRBJ2-1,TRBV5-4,TRBD1,CASSPGTGVPNAPEQFF,TGTGCCAGCAGCCCGGGGACAGGGGTCCCCAATGCCCCTGAGCAGTTCTTC
-,13,TRBJ1-2,TRBV6-5,TRBD1,CASAQGAGYGYTF,TGTGCCAGTGCACAGGGGGCTGGCTATGGCTACACCTTC
many,14,TRBJ1-1,TRBV19,-,CASVAPRGATEAFF,TGTGCCAGTGTTGCCCCCAGGGGTGCGACTGAAGCTTTCTTT
few,11,TRBJ1-2,TRBV5-8,-,CASERTDGYTF,TGTGCCAGTGAAAGGACAGATGGCTACACCTTC
-,16,TRBJ1-1,TRBV5-1,TRBD1,CASSPRGSGGNTEAFF,TGCGCCAGCAGCCCCAGGGGCTCAGGGGGGAACACTGAAGCTTTCTTT
few,14,TRBJ2-3,TRBV7-9,TRBD1,CASRTGTATDTQYF,TGTGCCAGCAGAACCGGGACAGCAACAGATACGCAGTATTTT
few,14,TRBJ1-1,TRBV18,TRBD1,CASSPQGGNTEAFF,TGTGCCAGCTCACCTCAGGGGGGGAACACTGAAGCTTTCTTT
-,15,TRBJ2-3,TRBV7-6,TRBD2,CASSPRTSGPGTQYF,TGTGCCAGCAGCCCCCGGACTAGCGGGCCAGGTACGCAGTATTTT
-,14,TRBJ2-3,TRBV11-2,-,CASSPWTSTDTQYF,TGTGCCAGCAGCCCTTGGACTAGCACAGATACGCAGTATTTT
-,14,TRBJ2-7,TRBV18,TRBD1,CASSPRQGTYEQYF,TGTGCCAGCTCACCCCGACAGGGAACCTACGAGCAGTACTTC
-,15,TRBJ1-6,TRBV2,TRBD1,CASMKKQGANSPLHF,TGTGCCAGCATGAAGAAACAGGGGGCTAATTCACCCCTCCACTTT
-,12,TRBJ2-7,TRBV6-1,-,CASMVGRREQYF,TGTGCCAGCATGGTGGGGCGCAGAGAGCAGTACTTC
few,13,TRBJ2-1,TRBV11-3,-,CASSSGRGGEQFF,TGTGCCAGCAGCTCTGGGCGGGGAGGTGAGCAGTTCTTC
-,17,TRBJ1-4,TRBV7-9,-,CASSLGAQSATNEKLFF,TGTGCCAGCAGCTTAGGGGCCCAGAGTGCAACTAATGAAAAACTGTTTTTT
few,14,TRBJ2-7,TRBV7-2,-,CASSRGLVGYEQYF,TGTGCCAGCAGCCGGGGACTGGTGGGCTACGAGCAGTACTTC
few,14,TRBJ2-7,TRBV6-1,TRBD1,CASTHAGQGSEQYF,TGTGCCAGCACCCATGCGGGACAGGGCTCCGAGCAGTACTTC
-,17,TRBJ2-7,TRBV7-9,TRBD1,CASSLESWGDRVNEQYF,TGTGCCAGCAGCTTAGAGTCCTGGGGGGACAGGGTCAACGAGCAGTACTTC
few,17,TRBJ2-1,TRBV14,-,CASSQDRVAGTYNEQFF,TGTGCCAGCAGCCAAGATCGGGTGGCGGGAACCTACAATGAGCAGTTCTTC
-,15,TRBJ1-2,TRBV7-9,TRBD1,CASSLVGTANYGYTF,TGTGCCAGCAGCTTAGTTGGGACAGCTAACTATGGCTACACCTTC
-,12,TRBJ1-3,TRBV29-1,-,CSVESGINTIYF,TGCAGCGTTGAGTCGGGGATAAACACCATATATTTT
-,11,TRBJ1-2,TRBV6-6,-,CASSPSGWVTF,TGTGCCAGCAGTCCCTCGGGTTGGGTGACCTTC
-,16,TRBJ2-5,TRBV7-2,TRBD2,CASSPVGTSAWETQYF,TGTGCCAGCAGCCCAGTTGGGACTAGCGCGTGGGAGACCCAGTACTTC
many,13,TRBJ1-5,TRBV7-2,TRBD1,CASRETGNQPQHF,TGTGCCAGCAGAGAGACAGGGAATCAGCCCCAGCATTTT
-,14,TRBJ1-2,TRBV5-1,TRBD1,CASSSGGLGYGYTF,TGCGCCAGCAGCTCAGGGGGCCTGGGGTATGGCTACACCTTC
-,16,TRBJ2-5,TRBV5-1,TRBD2,CASSLWEGGSVETQYF,TGCGCCAGCAGCTTGTGGGAGGGAGGATCAGTAGAGACCCAGTACTTC
-,16,TRBJ1-1,TRBV7-2,-,CASSLAGASMNTEAFF,TGTGCCAGCAGCTTAGCAGGGGCTTCCATGAACACTGAAGCTTTCTTT
few,13,TRBJ2-7,TRBV18,-,CASSDDSSYEQYF,TGTGCCAGCTCGGATGACAGCTCCTACGAGCAGTACTTC